These T cell receptor beta chains were read from a single sample in a study of cytomegalovirus exposure and HLA in healthy donors. Clones were read by immunoSEQ multiplex PCR, and TCRdb kept only the in-frame ones, dropping some. The profile shows about 100,000 clones, roughly 69% of them singletons. The sequencing input was PBMCs. These receptors all come from a man aged 45-65 years in good health and CMV-seropositive. Both conserved end residues are part of each CDR3.

CDR3 length,V gene,CDR3 protein
14,TRBV29-1,CSVEAGGMGTEAFF
14,TRBV7-3,CASSLQGWSTEAFF
15,TRBV15,CATSRDFDRGNGYTF
14,TRBV11-2,CASSLDRVDYGYTF
16,TRBV6-1,CASSGLSRRGTGELFF
16,TRBV7-7,CASSPGGGSANEKLFF
15,TRBV5-4,CASSWDTGGSNEQFF
12,TRBV5-1,CASGQVGGEQYF
16,TRBV12-5,CASGFLPGQGPPEAFF
19,TRBV21-1,CASSKLLAGACSEKETQYF
16,TRBV7-2,CASSLDWTGYSYEQYF
13,TRBV5-5,CASSTGASYEQYF
13,TRBV5-4,CASSLGLADPQFF
13,TRBV11-3,CASSFGAGNTIYF
14,TRBV7-6,CASSPTLDLETQYF
15,TRBV28,CAIRGTSGTPYEQYF
13,TRBV6-4,CASSDSGLYGYTF
15,TRBV5-6,CASSQTGRGLHEQYF
14,TRBV9,CASSGLGLGTEAFF
15,TRBV11-2,CASSPLGGGVTEAFF
16,TRBV7-2,CASSLLGLAGPDTQYF
17,TRBV7-9,CASSLAPQGIGQETQYF
15,TRBV6-1,CASRGSQGGFGEQYF
16,TRBV15,CATSRDLAGVYNEQFF
14,TRBV11-2,CASSNQDRANEAFF
14,TRBV7-9,CASSLDLGNQPQHF
16,TRBV4-2,CASSQGRAGGEETQYF
14,TRBV25-1,CASSDSRAGEKLFF
13,TRBV30,CAWRDSGKQTQYF
13,TRBV6-5,CASLRLGSYEQYF
13,TRBV7-2,CASRTSFQETQYF
15,TRBV7-3,CASSPSGRNTDTQYF
17,TRBV7-8,CASSPPTGDRGTYEQYF